Included here is one T cell receptor beta chain sequence, with context. The antigen remains undetermined. TCRdb recomputed calls from the reads with MiXCR, one row per CDR3 protein. The sample has 150,000 to 200,000 distinct CDR3 sequences; approximately 28% are singletons. The data belong to a study of T cell repertoires in cytomegalovirus infection. Looking at the study overall: In public TCR beta signatures, there were indications of both CMV infection and matching HLA type.

Study results and caveats: Ex vivo, HLA-C-restricted CMV-specific TCR beta clonotypes prevailed over the rest of the response. Carriers of CMV and the relevant HLA type were discriminated by public TCR beta frequency.

This receptor was identified in a human donor in good health (CMV status not recorded). Some clones in this sample may be carry-over from other donors' samples. The specimen sequenced was PBMCs.

CDR3 loop: CASSQGAWGDTEAFF. In DNA form, the CDR3 reads TGTGCCAGCAGCCAAGGGGCTTGGGGCGACACTGAAGCTTTCTTT. The chain uses TRBV11-2 and TRBJ1-1; D possibly corresponds to TRBD1 (5 bases). Trimming removed 5 bases at V and 3 bases at J, with 16 bases between. This CDR3 has 15 residues. Looked up from germline, CDR1 is SGHAT and CDR2 is FQNNGV.